This T cell receptor (beta chain) was observed in a study of T cell responses to AZD1222 COVID-19 vaccine. In the study overall: Pooled together were second doses at about 4 or about 12 weeks.

A remark on this clone: Its antigen is still unknown.

Trimming took 0 bases from V and 4 from J, leaving 18 bases between them. Germline CDR1 is MNHNS and CDR2 is SASEGT. This CDR3 is built from 17 residues. Measured with immunoSEQ multiplex PCR; TCRdb has only the in-frame clones, and not every one. Of around 120,000 clones in the sample, 70% to 90% were seen once. Whole-study findings and limits: Among vaccine-associated CD4 TCRs, coverage spanned spike, with dominance at 160-218 and 743-854. Every sample of the repertoires postdated the peak T cell response. Donors, mostly white British, included more females; clonal diversity was possibly underestimated.

The receptor's source is an adult in good health. Specimen: peripheral blood, collected on day 0 of AZD1222 vaccination. The J gene is TRBJ2-5, the V gene TRBV6-1; a weak D match, TRBD1 (6 bases). The CDR3 DNA is TGTGCCAGCAGTGAAGCGCTTCGAGGGGGTGTCGGAGAGACCCAGTACTTC. Its translation: CASSEALRGGVGETQYF.